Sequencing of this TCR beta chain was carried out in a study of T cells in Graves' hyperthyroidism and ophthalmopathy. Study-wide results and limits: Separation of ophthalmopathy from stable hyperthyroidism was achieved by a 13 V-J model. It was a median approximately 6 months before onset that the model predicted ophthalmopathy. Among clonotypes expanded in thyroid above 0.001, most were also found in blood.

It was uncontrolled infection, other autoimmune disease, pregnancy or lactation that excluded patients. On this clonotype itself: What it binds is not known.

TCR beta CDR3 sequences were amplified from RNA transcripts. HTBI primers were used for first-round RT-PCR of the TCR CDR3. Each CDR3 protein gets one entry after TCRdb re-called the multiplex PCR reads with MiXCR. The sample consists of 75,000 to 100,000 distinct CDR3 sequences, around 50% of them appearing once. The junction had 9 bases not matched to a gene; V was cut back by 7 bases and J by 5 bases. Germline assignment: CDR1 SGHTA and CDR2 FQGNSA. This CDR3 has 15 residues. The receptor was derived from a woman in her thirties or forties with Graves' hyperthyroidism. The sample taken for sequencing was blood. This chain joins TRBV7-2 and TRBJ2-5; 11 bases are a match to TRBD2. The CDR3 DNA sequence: TGTGCCAGCACCTTTAGCGGGAGGGGGGGCGAGACCCAGTACTTC. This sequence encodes CASTFSGRGGETQYF.